This TCR beta chain was retrieved from a study of cytomegalovirus exposure and HLA in healthy donors. Study background: Among the 400 or so donors who were genotyped, approximately 84% fell in the genetic ancestry cluster that is associated with self-reported Caucasian donors.

Study-level findings and limits: In an earlier analysis, about 90% or about 30%: the productive usage of most TCR beta V segments. Presence/absence analyses supposed approximately even sequencing depth among donors.

Comments on this clone: The antigen remains undetermined.

The germline V gene encodes CDR1 LNHDA and CDR2 SQIVND (reference sequence). V was clipped by 3 bases and J by 0 bases, with 3 bases between them. The CDR3 consists of 13 residues. PCR was performed using 60 Vbeta and 13 Jbeta primers. In the study's own analysis: A follow-up analysis tallied 60 million to 85 million unique TCR beta chains, roughly 11 million shared. TCRdb keeps only in-frame clones here, not all; method: immunoSEQ multiplex PCR. That table furnishes V, J and clone size, whereas the DNA furnished D and trimming. The data hold roughly 98,000 clones, with around 77% observed a single time.

Sequencing input: PBMCs. The chain employs TRBV19 and TRBJ2-4; no clear D gene. The sequence was obtained from a female donor in good health and CMV-seronegative. CDR3 sequence: CASSIIAKNIQYF. The CDR3 DNA is TGTGCCAGTAGTATCATAGCCAAAAACATTCAGTACTTC.